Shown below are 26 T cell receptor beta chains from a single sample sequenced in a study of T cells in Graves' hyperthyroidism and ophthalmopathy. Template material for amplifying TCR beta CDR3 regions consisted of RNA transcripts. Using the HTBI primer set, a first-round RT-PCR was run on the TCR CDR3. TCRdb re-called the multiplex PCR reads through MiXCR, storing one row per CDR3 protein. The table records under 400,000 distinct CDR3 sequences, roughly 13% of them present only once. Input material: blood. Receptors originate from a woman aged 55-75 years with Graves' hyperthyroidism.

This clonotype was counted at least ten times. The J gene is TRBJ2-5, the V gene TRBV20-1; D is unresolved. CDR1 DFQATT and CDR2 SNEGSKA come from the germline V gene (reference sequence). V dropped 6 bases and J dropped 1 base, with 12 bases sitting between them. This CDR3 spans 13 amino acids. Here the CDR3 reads CSAAETLQETQYF. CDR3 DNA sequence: TGCAGTGCCGCGGAGACCCTCCAAGAGACCCAGTACTTC.

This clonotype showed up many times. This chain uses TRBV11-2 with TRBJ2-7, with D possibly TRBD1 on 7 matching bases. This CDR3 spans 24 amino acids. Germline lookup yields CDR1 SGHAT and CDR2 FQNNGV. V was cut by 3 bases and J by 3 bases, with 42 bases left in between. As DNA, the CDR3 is TGTGCCAGCAGCTTTCAAGTATGGGACAGACTCGTATGGCGGGGCACGACGGAACTCTACGAGCAGTACTTC. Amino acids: CASSFQVWDRLVWRGTTELYEQYF.

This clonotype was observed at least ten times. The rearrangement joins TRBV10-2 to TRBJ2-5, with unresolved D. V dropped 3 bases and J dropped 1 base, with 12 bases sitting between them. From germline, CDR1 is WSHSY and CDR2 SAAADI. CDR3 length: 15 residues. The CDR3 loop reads CASSDSELPQETQYF. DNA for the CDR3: TGCGCCAGCAGTGACTCTGAGCTACCCCAAGAGACCCAGTACTTC.

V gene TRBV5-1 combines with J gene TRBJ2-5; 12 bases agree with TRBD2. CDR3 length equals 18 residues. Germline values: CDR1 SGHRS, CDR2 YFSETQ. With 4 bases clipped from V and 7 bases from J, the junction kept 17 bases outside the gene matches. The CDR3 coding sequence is TGCGCCAGCAGCACAGGACTAGCGGGAAACCCAACCCGAGGGACCCAGTACTTC. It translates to CASSTGLAGNPTRGTQYF.

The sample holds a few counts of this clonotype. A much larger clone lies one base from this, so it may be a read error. CDR3 bases: TGTGTCTGCCGCGGCTCCCATAATTCACCCCTCCACTTT. This encodes CVCRGSHNSPLHF. The chain employs TRBV28 and TRBJ1-6, with D unresolved. The CDR3 contains 13 residues. Per the germline V gene, CDR1 is MDHEN and CDR2 is SYDVKM.

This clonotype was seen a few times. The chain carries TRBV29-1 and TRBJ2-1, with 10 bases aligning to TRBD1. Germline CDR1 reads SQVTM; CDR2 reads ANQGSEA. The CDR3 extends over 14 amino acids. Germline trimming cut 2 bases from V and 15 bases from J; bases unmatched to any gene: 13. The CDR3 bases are TGCAGCGTTGAAAGAGGGACAGGGGTCGGCTCACCGTTCTTC. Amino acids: CSVERGTGVGSPFF.

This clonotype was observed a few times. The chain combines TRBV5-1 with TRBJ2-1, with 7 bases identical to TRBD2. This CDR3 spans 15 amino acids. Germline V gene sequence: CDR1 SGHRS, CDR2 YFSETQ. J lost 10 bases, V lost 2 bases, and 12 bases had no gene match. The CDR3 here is CASSFGLAVPDEQFF. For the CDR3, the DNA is TGCGCCAGCAGCTTCGGGCTAGCGGTCCCTGACGAGCAGTTCTTC.

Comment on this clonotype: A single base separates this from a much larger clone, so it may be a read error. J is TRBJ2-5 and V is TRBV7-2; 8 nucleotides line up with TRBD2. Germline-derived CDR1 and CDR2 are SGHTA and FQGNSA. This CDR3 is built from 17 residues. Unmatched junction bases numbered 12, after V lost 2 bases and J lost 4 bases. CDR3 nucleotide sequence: TGTACCAGCAGCTTAATGGGGCGAGCGGGAGTCGGAGAGACCCAGTACTTC. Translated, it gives CTSSLMGRAGVGETQYF.

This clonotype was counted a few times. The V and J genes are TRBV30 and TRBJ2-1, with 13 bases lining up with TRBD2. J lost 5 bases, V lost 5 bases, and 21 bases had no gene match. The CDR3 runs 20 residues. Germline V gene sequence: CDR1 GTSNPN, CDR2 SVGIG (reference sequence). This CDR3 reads CAWPAGNPGLAGVSHNEQFF. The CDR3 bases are TGTGCCTGGCCGGCGGGGAACCCAGGACTAGCGGGGGTTTCCCACAATGAGCAGTTCTTC.

This chain's CDR3 is CSAQTGTGDYGYTF. As DNA, the CDR3 is TGCAGCGCCCAGACAGGAACCGGGGACTATGGCTACACCTTC. The gene calls are TRBV29-1 and TRBJ1-2; possibly TRBD1 for D (6 bases). CDR1 is SQVTM and CDR2 is ANQGSEA in the germline V gene. The V end was cut by 7 bases, the J end by 3 bases, with 18 bases between. The CDR3 is 14 residues long.

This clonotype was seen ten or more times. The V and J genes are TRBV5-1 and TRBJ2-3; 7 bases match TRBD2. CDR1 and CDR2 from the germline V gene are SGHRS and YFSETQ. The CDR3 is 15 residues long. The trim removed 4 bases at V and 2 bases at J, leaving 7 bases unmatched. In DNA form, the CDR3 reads TGCGCCAGCAGCCAACTAGCGTCAATCACAGATACGCAGTATTTT. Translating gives CASSQLASITDTQYF.

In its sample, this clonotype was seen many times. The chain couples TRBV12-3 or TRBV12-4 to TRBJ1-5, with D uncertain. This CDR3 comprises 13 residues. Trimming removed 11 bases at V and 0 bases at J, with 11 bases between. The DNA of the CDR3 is TGTGCCTCCCAAACATTTAGCAATCAGCCCCAGCATTTT. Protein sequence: CASQTFSNQPQHF.

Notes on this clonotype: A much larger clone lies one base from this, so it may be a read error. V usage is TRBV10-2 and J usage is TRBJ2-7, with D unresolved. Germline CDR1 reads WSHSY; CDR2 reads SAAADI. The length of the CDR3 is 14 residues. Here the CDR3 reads CASSPSGPTYERYF. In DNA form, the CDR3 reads TGCGCCAGCAGTCCCTCCGGACCCACCTACGAGCGGTACTTC.

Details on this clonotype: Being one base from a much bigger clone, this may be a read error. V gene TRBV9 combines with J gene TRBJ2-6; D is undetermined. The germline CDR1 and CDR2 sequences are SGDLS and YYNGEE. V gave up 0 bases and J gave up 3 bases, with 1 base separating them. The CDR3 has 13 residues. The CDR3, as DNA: TGTGCCAGCAGCGTAGGTGGGGCCAACGTCCTGACTTTC. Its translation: CASSVGGANVLTF.

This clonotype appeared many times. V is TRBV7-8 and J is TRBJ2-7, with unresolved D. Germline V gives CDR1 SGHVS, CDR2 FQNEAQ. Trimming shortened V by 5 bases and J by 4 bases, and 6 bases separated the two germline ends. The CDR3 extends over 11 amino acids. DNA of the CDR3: TGTGCCAGCAGCGCAGAGTACGAGCAGTACTTC. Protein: CASSAEYEQYF.

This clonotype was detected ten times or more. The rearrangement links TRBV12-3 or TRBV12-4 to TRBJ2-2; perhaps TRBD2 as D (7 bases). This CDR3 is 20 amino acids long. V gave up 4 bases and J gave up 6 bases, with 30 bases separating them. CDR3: CASSSPIIGSLAGAPGELFF. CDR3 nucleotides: TGTGCCAGCAGTTCTCCAATCATTGGCAGTTTGGCGGGGGCCCCCGGGGAGCTGTTTTTT.

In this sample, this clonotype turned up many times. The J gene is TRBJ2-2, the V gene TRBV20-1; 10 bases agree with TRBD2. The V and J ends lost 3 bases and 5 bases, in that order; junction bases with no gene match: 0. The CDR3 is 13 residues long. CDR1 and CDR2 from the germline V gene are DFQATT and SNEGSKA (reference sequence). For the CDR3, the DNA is TGCAGTGCTAGGACTAGCGGGACCGGGGAGCTGTTTTTT. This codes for CSARTSGTGELFF.

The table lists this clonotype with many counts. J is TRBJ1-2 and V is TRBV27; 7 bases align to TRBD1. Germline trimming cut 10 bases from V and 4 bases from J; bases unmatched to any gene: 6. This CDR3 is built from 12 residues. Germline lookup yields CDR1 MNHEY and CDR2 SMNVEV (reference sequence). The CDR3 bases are TGTGCCACGCGACAGGGCGGCTATGGCTACACCTTC. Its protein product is CATRQGGYGYTF.

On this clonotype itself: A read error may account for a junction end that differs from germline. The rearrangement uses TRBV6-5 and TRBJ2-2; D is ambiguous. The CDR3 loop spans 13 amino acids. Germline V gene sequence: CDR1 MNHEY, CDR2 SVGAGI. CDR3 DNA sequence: TGTGCCGGCAGTTACTTCGTCACCGGGGAGCTGTTTTTT. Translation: CAGSYFVTGELFF.

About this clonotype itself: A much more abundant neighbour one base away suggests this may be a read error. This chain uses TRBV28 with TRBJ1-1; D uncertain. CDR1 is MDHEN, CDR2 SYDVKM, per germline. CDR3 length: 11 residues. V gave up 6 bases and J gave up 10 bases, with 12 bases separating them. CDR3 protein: CASSTTAGAFF. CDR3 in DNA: TGTGCCAGCAGCACAACAGCGGGAGCTTTCTTT. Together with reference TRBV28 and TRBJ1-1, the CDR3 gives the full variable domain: DVKVTQSSRYLVKRTGEKVFLECVQDMDHENMFWYRQDPGLGLRLIYFSYDVKMKEKGDIPEGYSVSREKKERFSLILESASTNQTSMYLCASSTTAGAFFGQGTRLTVV.

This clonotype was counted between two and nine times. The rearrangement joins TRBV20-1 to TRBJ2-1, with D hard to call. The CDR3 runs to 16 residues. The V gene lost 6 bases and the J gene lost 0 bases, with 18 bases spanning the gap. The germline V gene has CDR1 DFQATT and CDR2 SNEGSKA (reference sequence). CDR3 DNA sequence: TGCAGTGCAGCTCGCAGTGGCGGTGGCTCCTACAATGAGCAGTTCTTC. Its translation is CSAARSGGGSYNEQFF.

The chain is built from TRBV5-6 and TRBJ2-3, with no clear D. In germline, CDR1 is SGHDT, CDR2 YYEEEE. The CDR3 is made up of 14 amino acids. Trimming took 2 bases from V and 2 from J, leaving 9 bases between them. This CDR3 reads CASSFRILTDTQYF. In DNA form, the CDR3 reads TGTGCCAGCAGCTTTCGGATTCTCACAGATACGCAGTATTTT.

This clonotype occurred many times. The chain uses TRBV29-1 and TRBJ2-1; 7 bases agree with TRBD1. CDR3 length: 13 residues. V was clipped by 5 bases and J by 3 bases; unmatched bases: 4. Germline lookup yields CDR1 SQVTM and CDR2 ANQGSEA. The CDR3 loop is CSVSTGFYNEQFF. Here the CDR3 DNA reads TGCAGCGTTTCGACAGGGTTCTACAATGAGCAGTTCTTC.

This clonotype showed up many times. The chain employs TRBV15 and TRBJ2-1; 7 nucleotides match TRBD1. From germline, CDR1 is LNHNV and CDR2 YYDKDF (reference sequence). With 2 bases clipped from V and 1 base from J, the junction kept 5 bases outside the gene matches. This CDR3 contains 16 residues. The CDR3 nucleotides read TGTGCCACCAGCAGACAAACAGGGGCTTCCTACAATGAGCAGTTCTTC. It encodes CATSRQTGASYNEQFF. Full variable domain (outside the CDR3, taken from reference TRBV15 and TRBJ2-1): DAMVIQNPRYQVTQFGKPVTLSCSQTLNHNVMYWYQQKSSQAPKLLFHYYDKDFNNEADTPDNFQSRRPNTSFCFLDIRSPGLGDTAMYLCATSRQTGASYNEQFFGPGTRLTVL.

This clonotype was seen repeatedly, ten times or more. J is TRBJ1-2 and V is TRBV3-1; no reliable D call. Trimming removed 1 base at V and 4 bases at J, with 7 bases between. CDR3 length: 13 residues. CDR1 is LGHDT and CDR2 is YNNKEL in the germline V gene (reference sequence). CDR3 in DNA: TGTGCCAGCAGCCAAGTTCTGAGCTATGGCTACACCTTC. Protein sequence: CASSQVLSYGYTF. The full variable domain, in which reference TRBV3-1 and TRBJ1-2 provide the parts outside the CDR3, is DTAVSQTPKYLVTQMGNDKSIKCEQNLGHDTMYWYKQDSKKFLKIMFSYNNKELIINETVPNRFSPKSPDKAHLNLHINSLELGDSAVYFCASSQVLSYGYTFGSGTRLTVV.

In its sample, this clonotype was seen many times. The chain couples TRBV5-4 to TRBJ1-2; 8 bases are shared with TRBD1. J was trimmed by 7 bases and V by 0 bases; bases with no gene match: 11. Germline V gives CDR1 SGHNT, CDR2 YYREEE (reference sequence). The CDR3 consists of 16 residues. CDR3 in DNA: TGTGCCAGCAGCTTGGAAACAGGGGGTGCTACGGTTGGCTACACCTTC. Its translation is CASSLETGGATVGYTF.